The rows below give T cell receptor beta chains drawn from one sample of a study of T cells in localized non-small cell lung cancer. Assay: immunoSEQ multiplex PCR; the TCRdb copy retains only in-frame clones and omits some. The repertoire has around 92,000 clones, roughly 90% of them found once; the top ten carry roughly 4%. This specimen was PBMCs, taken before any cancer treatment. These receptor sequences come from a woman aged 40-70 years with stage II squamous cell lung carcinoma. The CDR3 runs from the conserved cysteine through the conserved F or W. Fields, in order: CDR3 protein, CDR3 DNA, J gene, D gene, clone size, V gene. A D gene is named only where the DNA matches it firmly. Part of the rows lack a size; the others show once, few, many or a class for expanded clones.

CASSPPGQGYGYTF TGTGCCAGCAGCCCACCGGGACAGGGGTATGGCTACACCTTC TRBJ1-2 TRBD1 - TRBV5-4
CASSHGGTGTTGELFF TGTGCCAGCAGCCATGGGGGGACAGGGACCACCGGGGAGCTGTTTTTT TRBJ2-2 TRBD1 - TRBV28
CASRTGGGMGNQPQHF TGTGCCAGTAGGACAGGAGGCGGAATGGGCAATCAGCCCCAGCATTTT TRBJ1-5 - - TRBV19
CASSLDGGTSSYEQYF TGTGCCAGCAGCTTAGATGGCGGGACAAGCTCCTACGAGCAGTACTTC TRBJ2-7 - once TRBV7-8
CASSYTGQTDTQYF TGTGCCAGCAGTTACACGGGACAGACAGATACGCAGTATTTT TRBJ2-3 TRBD1 once TRBV6-5
CSVDDSRTEAFF TGCAGCGTTGACGACAGTCGGACTGAAGCTTTCTTT TRBJ1-1 - - TRBV29-1
CASSYKPGPQHF TGTGCCAGCAGCTACAAGCCTGGGCCCCAGCATTTT TRBJ1-5 - once TRBV7-8
CASSLYPGSYGYTF TGTGCCAGCAGCTTATATCCGGGCTCCTATGGCTACACCTTC TRBJ1-2 - - TRBV11-2
CASSRGVTGANVLTF TGTGCCAGCAGCCGTGGAGTTACGGGGGCCAACGTCCTGACTTTC TRBJ2-6 - - TRBV5-6
CSVEGLAGPYEQYF TGCAGCGTTGAAGGACTAGCGGGACCCTACGAGCAGTACTTC TRBJ2-7 TRBD2 - TRBV29-1